This TCR beta chain was sequenced for a study of regulatory T cells in long-lasting Graves disease. Study-wide results and limits: Accuracy was perhaps lowered by the small sample size.

This clonotype was found many times. What it binds is not known. Time point described: newly diagnosed GD, antithyroid drugs for less than 3 months. Extracted PBMC RNA gave rise to the TCR library. Patients hailed from an endocrinology department in Xi'an, China. Between the trimmed V and J ends, which lost 4 bases and 0 bases, there was a span of 12 bases. Per the germline V gene, CDR1 is SQVTM and CDR2 is ANQGSEA. CDR3 length: 15 amino acids. CDR3 regions were amplified by Arm-PCR using iRepertoire HTBI primers to build TCR beta libraries. One entry per CDR3 protein, called by TCRdb with MiXCR from the multiplex PCR reads. The data contain some 410,000 distinct CDR3 sequences, 16% of them singletons. These data also featured in a second study, about T cells in Graves' hyperthyroidism and ophthalmopathy. As reported in that work: The HTBI set primed first-round TCR CDR3 RT-PCR.

Material: peripheral blood mononuclear cells (PBMCs), obtained at new diagnosis, from a patient treated with antithyroid drugs. The genes are TRBV29-1 and TRBJ2-2; no definite D call. This TCR was recovered from a young woman with Graves disease. CDR3 nucleotide sequence: TGCAGCGTTGTCAATGTGGGGACGAACACCGGGGAGCTGTTTTTT. Amino acids: CSVVNVGTNTGELFF.